The subject of this entry is one TCR beta chain. Its binding antigen is unknown. No clone much larger than this one lies a single base away; base qualities are absent. Each donor gave one peripheral blood draw, roughly 120 mL on average, collected into heparinised tubes. Using a panel that included CD45RO, CCR7, CD25, CD127, CD95 and CD27, naive, central memory, regulatory and stem cell-like memory CD4+ T cells were sorted on a BD FACSAria II. A purity above 98% was achieved for all sorted populations. PBMCs were isolated immediately by Lymphoprep density gradient centrifugation and stained directly without culture. To minimize batch effects, samples were stained and sorted in pairs, one healthy donor with one patient per experiment. These data originate in a study of beta chain features in type 1 diabetes (dated by TCRdb to between 2018 and 2020). About the study as a whole: Mean age, gender distribution, total cell number and subset yield were not different between patients and healthy donors. Regulatory and stem cell-like memory subsets were obtained from only 8 patients and roughly 8 healthy donors, while naive and central memory subsets were obtained from all 30 or so donors. The study compared the TCRB repertoires of sorted circulating CD4+ T cell subsets in recently diagnosed type 1 diabetes patients with those in matched healthy donors. A total of roughly 100 million sorted cells were examined across all samples, and RNA yield correlated strongly with the number of cells per subset.

All of the isolated RNA was reverse transcribed with the High Capacity cDNA Reverse Transcription Kit, so expressed TCRB transcripts were sequenced. Deep immunoSEQ sequencing was applied to naive, central memory and regulatory T cell samples, giving an average of about 3.7 million total reads per sample. After sorted cells were lysed in RLT buffer, RNA was extracted with DNase-treated RNeasy Micro or Mini kits, with the choice depending on cell number. To prevent cross-contamination, every cell subset was processed on its own, while patient and healthy donor samples were processed together. TCRB sequences were amplified from cDNA with the immunoSEQ multiplex PCR, producing 87-bp fragments spanning the CDR3 region. Amplicons were sequenced on the Illumina HiSeq platform. Regarding the original processing steps: Synthetic template baselines were used to correct PCR bias computationally, reads within Hamming distance 2 were collapsed, and singletons that could not be merged were discarded. Reads were aligned to IMGT to assign V, D and J genes, CDR3 length, and insertions or deletions at six rearrangement sites. Within each subset, clonotype counts were normalized to sorted cell number, after which true diversity and Gini coefficients were computed with the tcR R package. The overlap coefficient, calculated on TCRB nucleotide sequences, was used to quantify repertoire sharing. Out-of-frame TCRB sequences from naive cells were analyzed as a proxy for the pre-selection repertoire. The source is immuneACCESS, and TCRdb retained only in-frame sequences with V and J called. Part of the clones is not carried over; for the studies checked, unresolved V genes explain less than half of this, and the remainder is unexplained. V and J calls plus clone size are reproduced from that table; the DNA served to infer D and trimming. Present in this sample are approximately 270,000 clones, roughly an eighth of which were seen just once. Of the sample, about 0.017% is held by the ten largest clones.

V trim: 7 bases; J trim: 6 bases; unmatched bases: 14. The germline V gene provides CDR1 MDHEN and CDR2 SYDVKM. Spanning cysteine to phenylalanine, the CDR3 consists of 16 amino acids. Only CDR3 DNA remains: 48 bases, in frame from the first base. Paper-wide results and their limitations: Shorter templates might be favored by PCR, yet because patient and control samples were amplified and corrected together, any such skew would affect both groups equally. In all four CD4+ subsets, TCRB CDR3 length was moderately but significantly shorter in type 1 diabetes patients. Because small numbers of individuals were included in the HLA sub-analyses, any influence of HLA type on TCRB rearrangement was left unresolved. Naive, central memory and regulatory TCRB repertoires appeared to be more similar among patients than among healthy donors. Because cDNA was sequenced instead of genomic DNA, activated cells with high expression could be over-represented, although the groups did not differ in activation or CD3 levels. At VDJ recombination sites, type 1 diabetes patients had fewer insertions and more deleted nucleotides, which implies abnormalities in thymic rearrangement.

The specimen sequenced was naive CD4+ T cells from blood. The cell subset or site label on this specimen signifies: true naive CD4+ T cells. This clonotype originated in a man aged 25 to 40 with type 1 diabetes. Here the chain combines TRBV28 and TRBJ1-5; 8 bases in the junction line up with TRBD1. At the DNA level, the sequence is TGTGCCAGCAACCGACTGTCGGACAGGGCAAGTCAGCCCCAGCATTTT. Translated, this gives CASNRLSDRASQPQHF.